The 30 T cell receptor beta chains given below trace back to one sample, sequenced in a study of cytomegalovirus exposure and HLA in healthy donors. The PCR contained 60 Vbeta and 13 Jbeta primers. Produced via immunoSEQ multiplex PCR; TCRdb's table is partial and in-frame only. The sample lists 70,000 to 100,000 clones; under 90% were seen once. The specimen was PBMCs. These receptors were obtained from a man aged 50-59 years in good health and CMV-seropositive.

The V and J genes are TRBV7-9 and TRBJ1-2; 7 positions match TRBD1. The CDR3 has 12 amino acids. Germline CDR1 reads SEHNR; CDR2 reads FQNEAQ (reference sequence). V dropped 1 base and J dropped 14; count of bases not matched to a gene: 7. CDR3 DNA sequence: TGTGCCAGCAGCTTAGACCGGGACAGCTCGACCTTC. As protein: CASSLDRDSSTF.

The CDR3 loop reads CSVEARMSAEAFF. The DNA of the CDR3 is TGCAGCGTTGAAGCCAGGATGAGTGCTGAAGCTTTCTTT. The rearrangement links TRBV29-1 to TRBJ1-1; no reliable D call. CDR3 length: 13 amino acids. Between the trimmed V and J ends, which lost 1 base and 6 bases, there was a span of 12 bases. CDR1 and CDR2 (germline): SQVTM, ANQGSEA.

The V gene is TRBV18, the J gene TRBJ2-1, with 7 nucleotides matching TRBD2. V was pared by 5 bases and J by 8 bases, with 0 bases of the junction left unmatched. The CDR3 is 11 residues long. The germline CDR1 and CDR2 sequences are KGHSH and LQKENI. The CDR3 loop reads CASSAGDEQFF. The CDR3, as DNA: TGTGCCAGCTCAGCGGGGGATGAGCAGTTCTTC. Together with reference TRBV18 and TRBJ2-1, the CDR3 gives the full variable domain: NAGVMQNPRHLVRRRGQEARLRCSPMKGHSHVYWYRQLPEEGLKFMVYLQKENIIDESGMPKERFSAEFPKEGPSILRIQQVVRGDSAAYFCASSAGDEQFFGPGTRLTVL.

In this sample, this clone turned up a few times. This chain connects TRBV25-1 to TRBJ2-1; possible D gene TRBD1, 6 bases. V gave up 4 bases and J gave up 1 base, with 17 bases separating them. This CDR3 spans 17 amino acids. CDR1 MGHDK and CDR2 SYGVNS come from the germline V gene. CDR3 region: CASSALGQTISYNEQFF. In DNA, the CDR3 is TGTGCCAGCAGTGCGCTCGGACAGACAATTTCCTACAATGAGCAGTTCTTC.

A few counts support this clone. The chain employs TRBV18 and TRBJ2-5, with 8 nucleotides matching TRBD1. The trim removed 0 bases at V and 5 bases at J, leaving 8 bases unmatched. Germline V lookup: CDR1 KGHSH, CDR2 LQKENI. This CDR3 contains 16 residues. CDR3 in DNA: TGTGCCAGCTCACCACCGTCGGGCGGACAGGGTGAGACCCAGTACTTC. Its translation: CASSPPSGGQGETQYF.

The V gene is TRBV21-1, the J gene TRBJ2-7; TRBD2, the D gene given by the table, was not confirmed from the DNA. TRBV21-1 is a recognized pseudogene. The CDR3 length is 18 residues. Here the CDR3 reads CASSKGGAGTSGSWEQYF. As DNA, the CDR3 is TGTGCCAGCAGCAAAGGGGGAGCCGGGACTAGCGGGAGTTGGGAGCAGTACTTC.

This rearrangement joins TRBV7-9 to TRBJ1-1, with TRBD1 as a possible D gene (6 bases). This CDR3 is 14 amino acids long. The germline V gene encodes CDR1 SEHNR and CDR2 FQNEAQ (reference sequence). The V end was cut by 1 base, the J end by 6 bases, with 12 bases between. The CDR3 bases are TGTGCCAGCAGCTTAGGGTTGGGGGCTGCTGAAGCTTTCTTT. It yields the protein CASSLGLGAAEAFF.

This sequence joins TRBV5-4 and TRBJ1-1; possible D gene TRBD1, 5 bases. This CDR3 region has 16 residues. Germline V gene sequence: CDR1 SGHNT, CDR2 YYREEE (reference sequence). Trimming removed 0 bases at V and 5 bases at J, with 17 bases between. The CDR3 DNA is TGTGCCAGCAGCTTGGGGGGGGAGGGCTCGAGAACTGAAGCTTTCTTT. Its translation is CASSLGGEGSRTEAFF.

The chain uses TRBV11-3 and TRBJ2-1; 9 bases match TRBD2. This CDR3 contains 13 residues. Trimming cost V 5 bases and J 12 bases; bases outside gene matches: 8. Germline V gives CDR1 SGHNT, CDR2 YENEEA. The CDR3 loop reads CASSRGGRERQFF. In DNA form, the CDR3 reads TGTGCCAGCAGCCGGGGCGGGAGGGAGAGGCAGTTCTTC.

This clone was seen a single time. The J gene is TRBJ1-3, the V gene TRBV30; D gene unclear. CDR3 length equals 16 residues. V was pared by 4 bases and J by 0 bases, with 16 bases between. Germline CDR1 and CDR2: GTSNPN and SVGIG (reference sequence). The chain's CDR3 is CAWNPGGPSSGNTIYF. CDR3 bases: TGTGCCTGGAACCCGGGAGGGCCAAGCTCTGGAAACACCATATATTTT.

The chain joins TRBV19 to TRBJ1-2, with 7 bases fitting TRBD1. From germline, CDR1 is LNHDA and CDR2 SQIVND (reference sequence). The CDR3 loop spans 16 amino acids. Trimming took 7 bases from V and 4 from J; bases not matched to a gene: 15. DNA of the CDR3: TGTGCCAGTATATCGCCCGGACAGGACTATGGCTATGGCTACACCTTC. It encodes CASISPGQDYGYGYTF.

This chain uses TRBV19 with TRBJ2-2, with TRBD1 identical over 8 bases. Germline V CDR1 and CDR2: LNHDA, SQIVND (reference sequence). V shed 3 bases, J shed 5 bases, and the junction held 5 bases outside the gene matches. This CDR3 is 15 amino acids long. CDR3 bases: TGTGCCAGTAGTATGGACAGGGAATCGACCGGGGAGCTGTTTTTT. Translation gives CASSMDRESTGELFF.

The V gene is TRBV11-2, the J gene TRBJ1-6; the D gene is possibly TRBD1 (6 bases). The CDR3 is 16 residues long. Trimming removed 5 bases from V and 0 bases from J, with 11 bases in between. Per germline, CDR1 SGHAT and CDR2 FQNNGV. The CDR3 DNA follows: TGTGCCAGCAGCCGGGACACTACCTCCTATAATTCACCCCTCCACTTT. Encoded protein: CASSRDTTSYNSPLHF.

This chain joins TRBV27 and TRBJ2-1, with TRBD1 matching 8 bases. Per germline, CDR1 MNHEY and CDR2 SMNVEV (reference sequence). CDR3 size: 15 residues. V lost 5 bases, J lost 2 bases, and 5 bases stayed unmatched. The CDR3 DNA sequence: TGTGCCAGCAGTGGACAGGGAGCAACCTACAATGAGCAGTTCTTC. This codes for CASSGQGATYNEQFF.

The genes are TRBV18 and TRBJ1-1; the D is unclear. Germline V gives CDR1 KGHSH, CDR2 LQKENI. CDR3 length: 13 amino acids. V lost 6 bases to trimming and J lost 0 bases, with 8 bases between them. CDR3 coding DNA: TGTGCCAGCTCCGCGGTGATGAACACTGAAGCTTTCTTT. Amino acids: CASSAVMNTEAFF.

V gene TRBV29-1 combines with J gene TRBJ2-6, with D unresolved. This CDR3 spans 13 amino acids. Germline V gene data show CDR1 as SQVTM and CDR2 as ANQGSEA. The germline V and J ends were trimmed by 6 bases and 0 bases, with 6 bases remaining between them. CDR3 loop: CSVDSSGANVLTF. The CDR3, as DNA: TGCAGCGTCGATAGCTCTGGGGCCAACGTCCTGACTTTC.

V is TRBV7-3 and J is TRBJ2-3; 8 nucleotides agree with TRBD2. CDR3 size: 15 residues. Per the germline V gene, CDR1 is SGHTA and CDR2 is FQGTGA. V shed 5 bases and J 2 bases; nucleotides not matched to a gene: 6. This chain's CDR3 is CASSPYGRVTDTQYF. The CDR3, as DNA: TGTGCCAGCAGCCCTTACGGGAGGGTCACAGATACGCAGTATTTT.

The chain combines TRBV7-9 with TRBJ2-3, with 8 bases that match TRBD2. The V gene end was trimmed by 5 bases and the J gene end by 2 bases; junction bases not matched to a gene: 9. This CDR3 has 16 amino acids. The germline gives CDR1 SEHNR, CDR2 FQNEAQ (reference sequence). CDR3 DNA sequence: TGTGCCAGCAGCCCCGGTGATAGCGGGAACACAGATACGCAGTATTTT. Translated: CASSPGDSGNTDTQYF.

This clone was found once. The CDR3 DNA sequence: TGTGCCAGCAGTGAAATACGAGTAGTCAATGAGCAGTTCTTC. Protein product: CASSEIRVVNEQFF. The rearrangement joins TRBV6-1 to TRBJ2-1; the D is unclear. Germline V lookup: CDR1 MNHNS, CDR2 SASEGT. The CDR3 spans 14 residues. Trimming shortened V by 2 bases and J by 6 bases, and 11 bases separated the two germline ends.

CDR3 DNA: TGTGCCAGCAGCTTCGCTTACGGGAGCGTGCCCAATGAGCAGTTCTTC. Its translation is CASSFAYGSVPNEQFF. V usage is TRBV7-9 and J usage is TRBJ2-1, with D possibly matching TRBD2 (6 bases). CDR3 length: 16 amino acids. Trimming removed 3 bases from V and 6 bases from J, with 18 bases in between. The germline V gene encodes CDR1 SEHNR and CDR2 FQNEAQ (reference sequence).

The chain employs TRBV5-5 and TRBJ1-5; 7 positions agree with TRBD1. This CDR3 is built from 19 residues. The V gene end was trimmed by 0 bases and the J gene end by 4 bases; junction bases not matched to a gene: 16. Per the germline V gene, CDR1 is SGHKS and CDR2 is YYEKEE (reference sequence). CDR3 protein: CASSLVPGFLGGRNQPQHF. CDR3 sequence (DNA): TGTGCCAGCAGCTTGGTCCCCGGCTTTTTAGGGGGCAGGAATCAGCCCCAGCATTTT. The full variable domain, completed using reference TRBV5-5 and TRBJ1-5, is DAGVTQSPTHLIKTRGQQVTLRCSPISGHKSVSWYQQVLGQGPQFIFQYYEKEERGRGNFPDRFSARQFPNYSSELNVNALLLGDSALYLCASSLVPGFLGGRNQPQHFGDGTRLSIL.

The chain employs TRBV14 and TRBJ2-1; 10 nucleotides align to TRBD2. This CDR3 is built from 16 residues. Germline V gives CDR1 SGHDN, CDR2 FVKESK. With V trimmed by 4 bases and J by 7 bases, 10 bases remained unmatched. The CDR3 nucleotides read TGTGCCAGCAGCCCACTTCTAGCGGGAGTATTAAATGAGCAGTTCTTC. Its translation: CASSPLLAGVLNEQFF.

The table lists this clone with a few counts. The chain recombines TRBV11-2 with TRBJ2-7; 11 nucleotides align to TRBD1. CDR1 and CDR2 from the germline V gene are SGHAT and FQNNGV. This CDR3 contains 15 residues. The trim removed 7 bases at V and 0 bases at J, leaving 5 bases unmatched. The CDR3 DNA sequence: TGTGCCAGCACCCGGGGGACAGGGGGCTCCTACGAGCAGTACTTC. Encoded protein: CASTRGTGGSYEQYF.

The CDR3 DNA follows: TGCGCCAGCAGCTTGTTTAGCGGGGGTGAGCAGTTCTTC. Encoded protein: CASSLFSGGEQFF. The chain joins TRBV5-1 to TRBJ2-1; 9 bases map to TRBD2. After removal of 1 base from V and 9 bases from J, the junction contained 2 bases not matched to a gene. Per the germline V gene, CDR1 is SGHRS and CDR2 is YFSETQ. The CDR3 is made up of 13 amino acids.

The CDR3 DNA reads as TGTGCCAGCAGTCCGCGGACAGCAGTCTACGAGCAGTACTTC. Translation: CASSPRTAVYEQYF. V is TRBV6-1 and J is TRBJ2-7; tentatively, D is TRBD1 (6 bases). CDR1 is MNHNS and CDR2 is SASEGT in the germline V gene. V lost 5 bases, J lost 3 bases, and 14 bases lay in between. This CDR3 has 14 residues.

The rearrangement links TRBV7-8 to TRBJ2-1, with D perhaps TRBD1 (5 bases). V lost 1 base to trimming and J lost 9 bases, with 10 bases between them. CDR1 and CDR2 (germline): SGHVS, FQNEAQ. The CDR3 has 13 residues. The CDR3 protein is CASSLEAGIEQFF. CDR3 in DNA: TGTGCCAGCAGCTTAGAGGCAGGGATTGAGCAGTTCTTC. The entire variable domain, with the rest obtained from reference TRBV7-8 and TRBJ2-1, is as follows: GAGVSQSPRYKVAKRGQDVALRCDPISGHVSLFWYQQALGQGPEFLTYFQNEAQLDKSGLPSDRFFAERPEGSVSTLKIQRTQQEDSAVYLCASSLEAGIEQFFGPGTRLTVL.

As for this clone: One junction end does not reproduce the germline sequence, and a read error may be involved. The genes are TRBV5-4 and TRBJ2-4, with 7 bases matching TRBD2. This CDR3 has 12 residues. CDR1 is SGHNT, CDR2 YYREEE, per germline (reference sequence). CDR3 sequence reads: CASSKLANSQYF. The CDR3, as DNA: TGTGCCAGCAGCAAACTAGCGAACAGTCAGTACTTC.

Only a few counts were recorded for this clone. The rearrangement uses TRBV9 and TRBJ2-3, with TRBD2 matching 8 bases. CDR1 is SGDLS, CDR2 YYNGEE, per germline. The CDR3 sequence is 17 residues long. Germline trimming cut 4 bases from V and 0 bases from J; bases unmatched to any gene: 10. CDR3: CASSPPGGAASTDTQYF. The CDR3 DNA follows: TGTGCCAGCAGCCCTCCCGGGGGGGCGGCTAGCACAGATACGCAGTATTTT.

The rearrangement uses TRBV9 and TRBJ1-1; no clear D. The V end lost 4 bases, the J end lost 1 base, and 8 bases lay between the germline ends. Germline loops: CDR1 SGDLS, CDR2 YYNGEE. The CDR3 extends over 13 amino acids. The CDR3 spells CASSTTPNTEAFF. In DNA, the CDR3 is TGTGCCAGCAGCACTACACCGAACACTGAAGCTTTCTTT. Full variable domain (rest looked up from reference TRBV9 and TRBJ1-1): DSGVTQTPKHLITATGQRVTLRCSPRSGDLSVYWYQQSLDQGLQFLIQYYNGEERAKGNILERFSAQQFPDLHSELNLSSLELGDSALYFCASSTTPNTEAFFGQGTRLTVV.

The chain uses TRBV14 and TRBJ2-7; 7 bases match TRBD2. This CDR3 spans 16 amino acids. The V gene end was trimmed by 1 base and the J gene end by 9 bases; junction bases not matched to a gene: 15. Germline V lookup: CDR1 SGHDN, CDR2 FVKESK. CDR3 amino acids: CASSQVGSGEGRAQYF. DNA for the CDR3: TGTGCCAGCAGCCAAGTCGGAAGCGGGGAGGGTAGGGCGCAGTACTTC.